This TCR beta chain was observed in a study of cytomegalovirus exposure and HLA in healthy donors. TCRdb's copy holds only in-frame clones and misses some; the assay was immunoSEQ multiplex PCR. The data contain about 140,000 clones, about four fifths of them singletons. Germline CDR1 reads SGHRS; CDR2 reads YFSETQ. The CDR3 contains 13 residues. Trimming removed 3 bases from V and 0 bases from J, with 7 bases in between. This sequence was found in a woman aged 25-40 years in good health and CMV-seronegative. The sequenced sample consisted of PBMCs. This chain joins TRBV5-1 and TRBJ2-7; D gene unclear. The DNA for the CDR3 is TGCGCCAGCAGCTCGACATACTCCTACGAGCAGTACTTC. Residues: CASSSTYSYEQYF. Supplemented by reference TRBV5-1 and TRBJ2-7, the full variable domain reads KAGVTQTPRYLIKTRGQQVTLSCSPISGHRSVSWYQQTPGQGLQFLFEYFSETQRNKGNFPGRFSGRQFSNSRSEMNVSTLELGDSALYLCASSSTYSYEQYFGPGTRLTVT.